What follows are 19 T cell receptor beta chains derived from one specimen sequenced in a study of CD8 T cells in Susac syndrome. Roughly 0.45 to 1 ug RNA was reverse transcribed with random hexamers. TCRdb analysed the immunoSEQ multiplex PCR reads with MiXCR anew, one entry per CDR3 protein. The sample includes more than 100,000 distinct CDR3 sequences, roughly 80% of them seen just once. The sequenced material came from CD8+ T cells from PBMCs. All receptors derive from a human donor with multiple sclerosis.

The CDR3 DNA sequence: TGCAGTGCTACAGACGTCAGGGGATCACCTCAAGAGACCCAGTACTTC. It specifies CSATDVRGSPQETQYF. The rearrangement joins TRBV20-1 to TRBJ2-5; weak D call: TRBD1 (6 bases). The V and J ends lost 4 bases and 2 bases respectively, with 20 bases between them. Germline-derived CDR1 and CDR2 are DFQATT and SNEGSKA (reference sequence). The CDR3 has 16 residues.

The rearrangement links TRBV12-3 or TRBV12-4 to TRBJ2-7, with TRBD1 matching 7 bases. After removal of 3 bases from V and 6 bases from J, the junction contained 8 bases not matched to a gene. This CDR3 comprises 14 residues. Written as DNA, the CDR3 is TGTGCCAGCAGTTTGGGGACGACAGGGCTCGAGCAGTACTTC. Protein: CASSLGTTGLEQYF.

The genes are TRBV19 and TRBJ2-7; TRBD2 aligns across 7 bases. This CDR3 has 15 residues. V lost 10 bases and J lost 5; bases outside the gene matches: 17. Germline CDR1 is LNHDA and CDR2 is SQIVND (reference sequence). The CDR3 sequence is CATSSEAGLVDEQYF. The CDR3 coding sequence is TGTGCCACGTCTTCAGAGGCAGGACTAGTCGACGAGCAGTACTTC.

This rearrangement joins TRBV12-3 or TRBV12-4 to TRBJ2-3; TRBD2 matches at 9 bases. J was trimmed by 5 bases and V by 4 bases; bases with no gene match: 7. The CDR3 consists of 15 residues. This chain's CDR3 is CASSYAGGRVDTQYF. For the CDR3, the DNA is TGTGCCAGCAGTTACGCGGGGGGGCGTGTAGATACGCAGTATTTT.

V and J are TRBV5-5 and TRBJ2-1; 7 positions match TRBD2. The V gene's germline CDR1 is SGHKS and CDR2 YYEKEE (reference sequence). This CDR3 has 12 amino acids. V dropped 7 bases and J dropped 12; count of bases not matched to a gene: 10. CDR3 amino acids: CASPGAGEGQFF. The CDR3 DNA follows: TGTGCCAGCCCTGGTGCGGGGGAAGGGCAGTTCTTC.

This chain uses TRBV7-9 with TRBJ2-7; the D gene is possibly TRBD1 (6 bases). Germline V gene sequence: CDR1 SEHNR, CDR2 FQNEAQ (reference sequence). The CDR3 loop spans 17 amino acids. Trimming left V 5 bases short and J 2 bases short, with 22 bases between. CDR3 nucleotides: TGTGCCAGCAGCCCCACAGGGATTGGCACTGATACCTACGAGCAGTACTTC. This gives the protein CASSPTGIGTDTYEQYF. The variable domain in full, completed from reference TRBV7-9 and TRBJ2-7, reads DTGVSQNPRHKITKRGQNVTFRCDPISEHNRLYWYRQTLGQGPEFLTYFQNEAQLEKSRLLSDRFSAERPKGSFSTLEIQRTEQGDSAMYLCASSPTGIGTDTYEQYFGPGTRLTVT.

This clonotype was seen a handful of times. This chain uses TRBV4-1 with TRBJ1-5, with D possibly matching TRBD1 (6 bases). The germline V gene has CDR1 MGHRA and CDR2 YSYEKL. Trimming took off 4 bases at V and 4 bases at J, with 8 bases between the two ends. CDR3 length: 13 amino acids. The CDR3 DNA is TGCGCCAGCAGCCGGACAGTTAATCAGCCCCAGCATTTT. It yields the protein CASSRTVNQPQHF.

This chain uses TRBV19 with TRBJ1-5; 9 bases match TRBD1. Unmatched junction bases numbered 5, after V lost 6 bases and J lost 2 bases. Germline-derived CDR1 and CDR2 are LNHDA and SQIVND (reference sequence). The CDR3 spans 15 residues. In DNA, the CDR3 is TGTGCCAGTAGATGGGACAGGGAAGGCAATCAGCCCCAGCATTTT. It encodes CASRWDREGNQPQHF.

The sample holds one count of this clonotype. The chain links TRBV28 to TRBJ1-5; a possible D gene is TRBD1 (5 bases). CDR1 is MDHEN, CDR2 SYDVKM, per germline. This CDR3 has 13 residues. Trimming stripped 7 bases from V and 2 bases from J, with 9 bases between. The CDR3 DNA sequence: TGTGCCAGCACCGACAGAGGCAATCAGCCCCAGCATTTT. This encodes CASTDRGNQPQHF.

This clonotype was recorded once. This chain connects TRBV28 to TRBJ1-1; no reliable D call. The CDR3 contains 13 residues. Germline CDR1 MDHEN, CDR2 SYDVKM. With 6 bases removed from V and 1 base from J, the gap between germline ends came to 9 bases. CDR3 sequence: CASRDGPNTEAFF. The CDR3, as DNA: TGTGCCAGCAGAGACGGGCCGAACACTGAAGCTTTCTTT.

In this sample, this clonotype turned up a few times. This chain links TRBV7-9 with TRBJ2-5; either TRBD1 or TRBD2 may supply D (6 bases each). Germline CDR1 and CDR2: SEHNR and FQNEAQ (reference sequence). V lost 1 base and J 1 base, leaving 16 bases between the germline ends. The CDR3 totals 17 residues. CDR3: CASSLVMDGGLQETQYF. The CDR3 DNA sequence: TGTGCCAGCAGCTTAGTTATGGACGGGGGCCTCCAAGAGACCCAGTACTTC.

J is TRBJ1-4 and V is TRBV6-5, with 8 bases identical to TRBD1. The CDR3 runs to 16 residues. Germline V gene data show CDR1 as MNHEY and CDR2 as SVGAGI. J was trimmed by 3 bases and V by 0 bases; bases with no gene match: 3. CDR3 in DNA: TGTGCCAGCAGTTACTCGGGACAGGACCCTAATGAAAAACTGTTTTTT. Translated, it gives CASSYSGQDPNEKLFF.

This clonotype came up a few times. This chain links TRBV11-2 with TRBJ2-3, with a possible D match to TRBD1 (6 bases). Germline lookup yields CDR1 SGHAT and CDR2 FQNNGV. The V and J ends lost 7 bases and 0 bases respectively, with 14 bases between them. The CDR3 contains 15 residues. In DNA form, the CDR3 reads TGTGCCAGCACCCCATCCAGGGGCAGCACAGATACGCAGTATTTT. Translated, it gives CASTPSRGSTDTQYF.

The genes are TRBV11-2 and TRBJ2-3; TRBD1 or TRBD2 may be the D gene (5 bases each). CDR1 is SGHAT and CDR2 is FQNNGV in the germline V gene. The CDR3 has 17 amino acids. The ends were cut back, 5 bases at V and 2 bases at J, with 20 bases in the middle. The CDR3 here is CASSTRGLDAITDTQYF. The CDR3 DNA reads TGTGCCAGCAGCACGAGGGGCCTGGATGCTATCACAGATACGCAGTATTTT.

In its sample, this clonotype was seen a few times. J is TRBJ1-5 and V is TRBV6-1; D is unresolved. Germline CDR1 and CDR2: MNHNS and SASEGT. The CDR3 length is 13 residues. Trimming pared 6 bases from V and 5 bases from J, leaving 11 bases between. The CDR3 coding sequence is TGTGCCAGCAGCCCGGACGGATATCAGCCCCAGCATTTT. It is translated as CASSPDGYQPQHF.

A few counts support this clonotype. The junction does not match germline at one end; this may be a read error. The V gene is TRBV19, the J gene TRBJ1-5, with D possibly being TRBD1 (5 bases). This CDR3 has 16 residues. The germline V gene encodes CDR1 LNHDA and CDR2 SQIVND (reference sequence). CDR3: CACSIYVAGLIQPQHF. DNA of the CDR3: TGTGCCTGTAGTATATATGTGGCAGGGCTGATTCAGCCCCAGCATTTT.

J is TRBJ1-2 and V is TRBV20-1, with D unclear. This CDR3 contains 14 residues. Per the germline V gene, CDR1 is DFQATT and CDR2 is SNEGSKA (reference sequence). V lost 0 bases and J lost 4, with 12 bases in between. The DNA of the CDR3 is TGCAGTGCTAGAGATCTCTGGGAGGGCTATGGCTACACCTTC. Translation: CSARDLWEGYGYTF.

The V call is TRBV3-1, the J call TRBJ2-3; D is unclear. V gave up 0 bases and J gave up 0 bases, with 10 bases separating them. The CDR3 contains 16 residues. Germline V CDR1 and CDR2: LGHDT, YNNKEL (reference sequence). The CDR3 DNA sequence: TGTGCCAGCAGCCAAGATTGGTTAACTAGCACAGATACGCAGTATTTT. Protein product: CASSQDWLTSTDTQYF.

This chain uses TRBV19 with TRBJ2-2; no clear D. Per germline, CDR1 LNHDA and CDR2 SQIVND (reference sequence). The CDR3 sequence is 14 residues long. V shed 7 bases and J shed 1 base, with 10 bases lying between them. CDR3 residues: CASIGDQNTGELFF. The CDR3 coding sequence is TGTGCCAGTATCGGAGACCAGAACACCGGGGAGCTGTTTTTT.